These T cell receptor beta chains were read from a single sample in a study of blood T cell repertoires in COVID-19. The assay was immunoSEQ multiplex PCR, and TCRdb's table has in-frame clones only and misses some. The data contain approximately 160,000 clones, around four fifths of them singletons. The sample consisted of PBMCs or T cells enriched from blood (not recorded which). Receptors were obtained from a woman aged 50 to 60 who had recovered from COVID-19. CDR3s include the opening cysteine and the closing phenylalanine or tryptophan. The D gene is left open where the match is weak. Clone size, where shown, is once, few, many, or a class for clones that have expanded.

size	V	D	J	DNA	CDR3
.	TRBV27	TRBD2	TRBJ2-1	TGTGCCAGCAGCTCCCCTAGCGGGATCTCCTACAATGAGCAGTTCTTC	CASSSPSGISYNEQFF
.	TRBV7-2	TRBD1	TRBJ2-4	TGTGCCAGCAGCCCCAAGCGACAGGGCGAACAGTACTTC	CASSPKRQGEQYF
.	TRBV5-6	TRBD1	TRBJ2-3	TGTGCCAGTACAGGGGGCACTAGCACAGATACGCAGTATTTT	CASTGGTSTDTQYF
.	TRBV18	.	TRBJ1-1	TGTGCCACGAGGGGGGGAGTGGGCACTGAAGCTTTCTTT	CATRGGVGTEAFF
.	TRBV11-3	TRBD1	TRBJ1-1	TGTGCCAGCAGCTTAGGCAGGGGGCAGACTGAAGCTTTCTTT	CASSLGRGQTEAFF
.	TRBV5-1	TRBD2	TRBJ2-3	TGCGCCAGCAGCTTGGATGCGGGGGGGACCACAGATACGCAGTATTTT	CASSLDAGGTTDTQYF
once	TRBV2	.	TRBJ1-5	TGTGCCAGCAGTGAATGGGGGGGGGCTTTTGAGCCCCAGCATTTT	CASSEWGGAFEPQHF
.	TRBV4-3	.	TRBJ2-5	TGCGCCAGCAGCCTTCAAGGAGGGTCGGAGGAGACCCAGTACTTC	CASSLQGGSEETQYF
few	TRBV16	.	TRBJ2-7	TGTGCCAGCAGCCAATCGCCAGCGGCGAGCTCCTACGAGCAGTACTTC	CASSQSPAASSYEQYF
.	TRBV19	.	TRBJ1-1	TGTGCCAGTAGTCAACCCAGGGGAATGAACACTGAAGCTTTCTTT	CASSQPRGMNTEAFF
.	TRBV29-1	.	TRBJ1-1	TGCAGCGCGAGCGCTCTTTTCGCTGAAGCTTTCTTT	CSASALFAEAFF
.	TRBV5-1	TRBD2	TRBJ2-5	TGCGCCAGCAGGACGGGACTAGCGGGGGTGGAGACCCAGTACTTC	CASRTGLAGVETQYF
.	TRBV28	.	TRBJ2-7	TGTGCCAGCAGTTCTCCCCCTGCGGGAAGCTACGAGCAGTACTTC	CASSSPPAGSYEQYF
.	TRBV19	TRBD1	TRBJ2-7	TGTGCCAGTAGTATCCGACAGGGGGCCTACGAGCAGTACTTC	CASSIRQGAYEQYF
.	TRBV2	.	TRBJ2-7	TGTGCCAGCACCCCCCTGGGAGGGGGCTCCTACGAGCAGTACTTC	CASTPLGGGSYEQYF
.	TRBV7-2	TRBD2	TRBJ2-2	TGTGCCTTGGGGCTAGCGGAGAACACCGGGGAGCTGTTTTTT	CALGLAENTGELFF
once	TRBV6-2/TRBV6-3	TRBD2	TRBJ2-7	TGTGCCAGCAGTTACCCCTCGGGACTAGCGGGAGATAGGACCTACGAGCAGTACTTC	CASSYPSGLAGDRTYEQYF